This entry features one TCR beta chain sequence. The CDR3 length is 15 residues. Germline-derived CDR1 and CDR2 are SGHRS and YFSETQ. The germline V and J ends were trimmed by 3 bases and 2 bases, with 14 bases remaining between them. The Seattle patients joined while their infection was active and were tracked longitudinally afterward. This sample was included in a study of blood T cell repertoires in COVID-19. About the study: Some COVID-19 samples were acute and others convalescent; all came from the United States, Italy and Spain. From T cells, B-cell-depleted T cells, or PBMCs came the material, which was cDNA or gDNA.

Original data processing: Amplified reference gene primers provided the basis for estimating nucleated cell counts. Here immunoSEQ multiplex PCR was the method, and the copy in TCRdb shows in-frame clones only, minus some. Clone size and the V and J calls come from that table; the DNA yielded D and trimming. The table records some 220,000 clones, approximately 85% of them present only once. Material for sequencing was peripheral blood. The clonotype originates from a woman in her 70s with COVID-19, enrolled during active disease. V and J are TRBV5-1 and TRBJ1-2, with D unclear. The CDR3 here is CASSSQGLSNYGYTF. The CDR3 coding sequence is TGCGCCAGCAGCTCACAAGGACTATCCAACTATGGCTACACCTTC. Full variable domain (rest looked up from reference TRBV5-1 and TRBJ1-2): KAGVTQTPRYLIKTRGQQVTLSCSPISGHRSVSWYQQTPGQGLQFLFEYFSETQRNKGNFPGRFSGRQFSNSRSEMNVSTLELGDSALYLCASSSQGLSNYGYTFGSGTRLTVV.